A selection of T cell receptor beta chains follows, all from one sample in a study of blood T cell repertoires in COVID-19. Profiling relied on immunoSEQ multiplex PCR, and the TCRdb table lists in-frame clones only, not all of them. The sample records more than 250,000 clones, roughly 85% being singletons. The sequenced sample was PBMCs or T cells enriched from blood (not recorded which). The receptor set was obtained from a man in his forties or fifties who had been exposed to COVID-19. Each CDR3 is given with its conserved first and last residue. The D gene is left open where the match is weak. Only some rows state a clone size, as once, few, many or a class for expanded clones.

TRBJ2-4	.	.	TRBV9	TGTGCCAGCAGCGTTTCAGGGGAATACATTCAGTACTTC	CASSVSGEYIQYF
TRBJ2-3	.	.	TRBV7-8	TGTGCCAGCAGCCTCAGGGGTAATACGCAGTATTTT	CASSLRGNTQYF
TRBJ1-6	.	TRBD1	TRBV9	TGTGCCAGCAGCCCCAGCATTCCGGGACAGGGGAATTCACCCCTCCACTTT	CASSPSIPGQGNSPLHF
TRBJ2-3	.	.	TRBV12-3/TRBV12-4	TGTGCCAGCAGCCCGAGGTTAACAGATACGCAGTATTTT	CASSPRLTDTQYF
TRBJ2-1	.	.	TRBV21-1	TGTGCCAGCAGCAAAGACCACGGGACAGGGTACCACAATGAGCAGTTCTTC	CASSKDHGTGYHNEQFF
TRBJ1-3	.	.	TRBV7-9	TGTGCCAGCAGCTTATACCAATTTCGGACAGTCGACTCTGGAAACACCATATATTTT	CASSLYQFRTVDSGNTIYF
TRBJ1-2	.	.	TRBV11-2	TGTGCCAGCAGCCTAACACCGGGACATTCCTATGGCTACACCTTC	CASSLTPGHSYGYTF
TRBJ1-5	.	TRBD1	TRBV19	TGTGCCAGTAGTGGGGACAGGGACCAGCCCCAGCATTTT	CASSGDRDQPQHF
TRBJ2-7	.	.	TRBV29-1	TGCAGCGTTGTAGTCGCGGACTACGAGCAGTACTTC	CSVVVADYEQYF
TRBJ2-5	.	TRBD2	TRBV5-4	TGTGCCAGCAGCTTGCGACTAGCGGGAGGGAGGTATGAGACCCAGTACTTC	CASSLRLAGGRYETQYF
TRBJ2-2	.	TRBD2	TRBV11-3	TGTGCCAGCAGCTTGAGCCTAGCGGGAGGGACCGGGGAGCTGTTTTTT	CASSLSLAGGTGELFF
TRBJ1-3	.	.	TRBV10-2	TGCGCCAGCAGTGACCTTGACAAATCTGGAAACACCATATATTTT	CASSDLDKSGNTIYF
TRBJ1-5	.	.	TRBV5-1	TGCGCCAGCAGCTCCGACATTAATCAGCCCCAGCATTTT	CASSSDINQPQHF
TRBJ2-5	.	.	TRBV5-1	TGCGCCAGCAGCTTGGCCGCGGAGACCCAGTACTTC	CASSLAAETQYF
TRBJ1-6	.	.	TRBV5-1	TGCGCCAGCAGCTCCAACGGAGATTCACCCCTCCACTTT	CASSSNGDSPLHF
TRBJ2-7	.	TRBD1	TRBV6-5	TGTGCCGGTCGACAGGGGGCTTACGAGCAGTACTTC	CAGRQGAYEQYF
TRBJ2-7	.	.	TRBV7-9	TGTGCCAGCAGCTTAATGGGGCTCTCTCCCCACGAGCAGTACTTC	CASSLMGLSPHEQYF
TRBJ2-1	.	.	TRBV5-4	TGTGCCAGCAGCCACGACCAGCGGGCCCTATACAATGAGCAGTTCTTC	CASSHDQRALYNEQFF
TRBJ2-2	.	.	TRBV3-1/TRBV3-2	TGTGCCAGCAGCCAAGATGACGGAGCAGACACCGGGGAGCTGTTTTTT	CASSQDDGADTGELFF
TRBJ1-2	.	TRBD1	TRBV5-4	TGTGCCAGCAGCAAACCGGGACAGATCAATGGCTACACCTTC	CASSKPGQINGYTF
TRBJ1-2	.	TRBD1	TRBV30	TGTGCCTGGGCTCAGACAGGGAACTATGGCTACACCTTC	CAWAQTGNYGYTF
TRBJ1-2	once	.	TRBV7-9	TGTGCCAGCAGCGATGCGGCATACTATGGCTACACCTTC	CASSDAAYYGYTF
TRBJ1-6	.	.	TRBV6-5	TGTGCCGCACTAGGGTGGCCCTATAATTCACCCCTCCACTTT	CAALGWPYNSPLHF
TRBJ2-7	.	.	TRBV19	TGTGCCACCTCGGACAGAGTCTACGAGCAGTACTTC	CATSDRVYEQYF
TRBJ2-1	few	.	TRBV19	TGTGCCAGTCATTCCCGGGGTACCTACAATGAGCAGTTCTTC	CASHSRGTYNEQFF
TRBJ1-2	few	.	TRBV6-2/TRBV6-3	TGTGCCAGCAGCCCCCCGAACAGGGCGGACTACACCTTC	CASSPPNRADYTF
TRBJ1-4	.	.	TRBV5-1	TGCGCCAGCAGTAAACAGGGAGATGGAAATGAAAAACTGTTTTTT	CASSKQGDGNEKLFF
TRBJ1-1	.	.	TRBV30	TGTGCCTGGAGTGTACCAGGTACAGGCAGCGCTTTCTTT	CAWSVPGTGSAFF
TRBJ2-3	.	.	TRBV21-1	TGTGCCAGCAGCAAAGGAAACCGGGATACGCAGTATTTT	CASSKGNRDTQYF
TRBJ1-5	few	.	TRBV19	TGTGCCAGTAGCCTGGACTTTCCCCAGCCCCAGCATTTT	CASSLDFPQPQHF
TRBJ2-1	.	.	TRBV7-6	TGTGCCAGCAGCTTAGAGGGGGGGCGTAATGAGCAGTTCTTC	CASSLEGGRNEQFF
TRBJ2-7	.	TRBD1	TRBV30	TGTGCCTGGAGCGCCCACAGGGGGCGATACGAGCAGTACTTC	CAWSAHRGRYEQYF
TRBJ1-6	.	TRBD1	TRBV7-2	TGTGCCAGCAGCTTAATGGCTGGACAGGGGAGCTCCTATAATTCACCCCTCCACTTT	CASSLMAGQGSSYNSPLHF
TRBJ2-4	once	.	TRBV12-5	TGTGCTAGTGGCCCTCCGATAGTCTCTCTAGCCAAAAACATTCAGTACTTC	CASGPPIVSLAKNIQYF
TRBJ1-5	.	.	TRBV19	TGTGCCAGCGGGCGGGACGTTGGCAATCAGCCCCAGCATTTT	CASGRDVGNQPQHF
TRBJ2-1	.	.	TRBV19	TGTGCCAGTAGTATAGATCTAGAGGTGGCTGAGCAGTTCTTC	CASSIDLEVAEQFF
TRBJ1-5	.	.	TRBV6-1	TGTGCCAGCAGTGATAGGGGATTGGATAGCAATCAGCCCCAGCATTTT	CASSDRGLDSNQPQHF
TRBJ1-1	once	TRBD1	TRBV9	TGTGCCAGCAGCGTAGGATGGACAGGATGGAACACTGAAGCTTTCTTT	CASSVGWTGWNTEAFF
TRBJ1-1	.	.	TRBV5-5	TGTGCCAGCAGCATAGGACTTACGAACACTGAAGCTTTCTTT	CASSIGLTNTEAFF
TRBJ2-7	.	.	TRBV11-3	TGTGCCAGCAGCACCCTGAGGGAGGTCTCCTACGAGCAGTACTTC	CASSTLREVSYEQYF
TRBJ2-7	many	TRBD1	TRBV2	TGTGCCAGCAGTGCCTACAGGGGTCCTTACGAGCAGTACTTC	CASSAYRGPYEQYF
TRBJ1-2	few	TRBD1	TRBV5-6	TGTGCCAGCAGCCTAGGGGGACAGGGGCACTATGGCTACACCTTC	CASSLGGQGHYGYTF
TRBJ1-6	.	TRBD1	TRBV19	TGTGCCAGTCAGGACAGGGCCTTGAGCTCCTATAATTCACCCCTCCACTTT	CASQDRALSSYNSPLHF
TRBJ2-1	.	.	TRBV6-5	TGTGCCAGCAGTTCTTACTCCTACAATGAGCAGTTCTTC	CASSSYSYNEQFF
TRBJ2-7	.	TRBD2	TRBV30	TGTGCCTGGACGCCCAGCGGGAGAGGGAACGAGCAGTACTTC	CAWTPSGRGNEQYF
TRBJ2-7	.	.	TRBV11-2	TGTGCCAGCAGCTTAGGGGCTCAGGGCGTAGTCCACGAGCAGTACTTC	CASSLGAQGVVHEQYF